The 13 T cell receptor beta chains below were found in one sample sequenced in a study of blood T cell repertoires in COVID-19. Sequencing was performed with immunoSEQ multiplex PCR; in TCRdb, only in-frame clones are kept and a portion is missing. Of 200,000 to 250,000 clones in the sample, 75% to 90% were seen once. Sequencing was carried out using peripheral blood. These receptors all come from a man aged 25 to 40 with COVID-19, enrolled during active disease.

The chain joins TRBV28 to TRBJ2-1; maybe TRBD2 (6 bases). CDR3 length equals 16 residues. Germline V CDR1 and CDR2: MDHEN, SYDVKM. V was trimmed by 10 bases and J by 0 bases, leaving 19 bases between them. CDR3 protein: CATKGSQEGSYNEQFF. CDR3 nucleotides: TGTGCCACCAAAGGATCCCAGGAGGGCTCCTACAATGAGCAGTTCTTC.

The chain employs TRBV6-6 and TRBJ2-2, with no clear D. V was trimmed by 0 bases and J by 2 bases, leaving 7 bases between them. The germline V gene encodes CDR1 MNHNY and CDR2 SVGAGI (reference sequence). The CDR3 contains 15 residues. The chain's CDR3 is CASSYSVANTGELFF. DNA for the CDR3: TGTGCCAGCAGTTACTCGGTAGCCAACACCGGGGAGCTGTTTTTT.

This clone was picked up one time. The chain has TRBV27 and TRBJ2-7; 7 nucleotides match TRBD2. This CDR3 has 13 residues. Germline loops: CDR1 MNHEY, CDR2 SMNVEV (reference sequence). The V and J ends lost 4 bases and 3 bases, in that order; junction bases with no gene match: 3. The CDR3 is CASSSPGGYEQYF. As DNA, the CDR3 is TGTGCCAGCAGTTCCCCGGGGGGCTACGAGCAGTACTTC.

This chain connects TRBV7-2 to TRBJ1-2; D remains ambiguous. Germline values: CDR1 SGHTA, CDR2 FQGNSA. The length of the CDR3 is 17 residues. Trimming stripped 4 bases from V and 0 bases from J, with 18 bases between. CDR3 nucleotide sequence: TGTGCCAGCAGCTCGAAACCATTTACTTTAGCTAACTATGGCTACACCTTC. This codes for CASSSKPFTLANYGYTF.

The chain links TRBV5-1 to TRBJ1-1; 8 positions match TRBD1. Germline V gene data show CDR1 as SGHRS and CDR2 as YFSETQ. This CDR3 is 14 amino acids long. V lost 4 bases, J lost 4 bases, and 6 bases stayed unmatched. This CDR3 is CASSQGAPFTEAFF. CDR3 nucleotide sequence: TGCGCCAGCAGCCAGGGGGCACCTTTCACTGAAGCTTTCTTT.

As for this clone: At one boundary the junction diverges from the germline segment, which might be a read error. The chain is built from TRBV29-1 and TRBJ1-2, with 8 positions matching TRBD1. Germline values: CDR1 SQVTM, CDR2 ANQGSEA. This CDR3 contains 20 residues. The CDR3 sequence is CSVDRHSLGTGSDSKYGYTF. In nucleotides, the CDR3 is TGCAGCGTTGATAGACATTCGCTTGGGACAGGATCGGACTCTAAATATGGCTACACCTTC.

The chain combines TRBV7-2 with TRBJ1-2, with D uncertain. Germline values: CDR1 SGHTA, CDR2 FQGNSA. This CDR3 spans 14 amino acids. The V end was cut by 4 bases, the J end by 6 bases, with 15 bases between. The chain's CDR3 is CASSSRRVRDGYTF. CDR3 bases: TGTGCCAGCAGCTCACGGAGAGTAAGAGATGGCTACACCTTC.

The V gene is TRBV2, the J gene TRBJ1-3; 8 bases agree with TRBD1. The CDR3 loop spans 13 amino acids. V shed 8 bases, J shed 2 bases, and the junction held 2 bases outside the gene matches. Looked up from germline, CDR1 is SNHLY and CDR2 is FYNNEI. CDR3 residues: CASQQGAGNTIYF. CDR3 nucleotides: TGTGCCAGCCAACAGGGGGCTGGAAACACCATATATTTT.

The chain combines TRBV12-5 with TRBJ2-1, with TRBD2 matching over 14 bases. Germline V gene lookup returns CDR1 LGHNT and CDR2 FRNRAP. The CDR3 has 17 residues. The J segment lost 8 bases and the V segment lost 9 bases, leaving 15 bases of the junction unmatched. In DNA, the CDR3 is TGTGCTAGCTACCTGCCGGGACTAGCGGGGGCTAGGCATGAGCAGTTCTTC. This encodes CASYLPGLAGARHEQFF.

The rearrangement joins TRBV27 to TRBJ1-1, with 9 nucleotides matching TRBD1. Per germline, CDR1 MNHEY and CDR2 SMNVEV (reference sequence). V lost 7 bases and J lost 5; bases outside the gene matches: 11. CDR3 length: 15 residues. The CDR3 reads CASTSPTGGDTEAFF. CDR3 nucleotides: TGTGCCAGCACCTCCCCGACAGGGGGGGATACTGAAGCTTTCTTT.

This clone is a singleton in its sample. The chain has TRBV19 and TRBJ2-7; 8 positions match TRBD1. CDR3 length: 14 residues. In germline, CDR1 is LNHDA, CDR2 SQIVND (reference sequence). Trimming removed 8 bases from V and 2 bases from J; junction bases left unmatched: 8. Here the CDR3 reads CASGGQGDTYEQYF. The CDR3 nucleotides are TGTGCCAGTGGAGGACAGGGAGATACCTACGAGCAGTACTTC.

V usage is TRBV7-9 and J usage is TRBJ1-2, with D possibly being TRBD1 (5 bases). The germline CDR1 and CDR2 sequences are SEHNR and FQNEAQ (reference sequence). V was pared by 5 bases and J by 4 bases, with 20 bases between. There are 16 residues in the CDR3. The CDR3 reads CASSPTSAGRSYGYTF. As DNA, the CDR3 is TGTGCCAGCAGCCCCACCTCCGCGGGACGGAGCTATGGCTACACCTTC. Complete variable domain (other parts from reference TRBV7-9 and TRBJ1-2): DTGVSQNPRHKITKRGQNVTFRCDPISEHNRLYWYRQTLGQGPEFLTYFQNEAQLEKSRLLSDRFSAERPKGSFSTLEIQRTEQGDSAMYLCASSPTSAGRSYGYTFGSGTRLTVV.

V is TRBV28 and J is TRBJ2-3; 8 bases are a match to TRBD2. The V gene's germline CDR1 is MDHEN and CDR2 SYDVKM. Losses at the gene ends were 6 bases for V and 4 bases for J; bases not matched to a gene: 6. This CDR3 is built from 14 residues. CDR3 nucleotide sequence: TGTGCCAGCAGGGCGGCGGGAGGAGCAGATACGCAGTATTTT. Its protein is CASRAAGGADTQYF. The full variable domain, its missing parts supplied by reference TRBV28 and TRBJ2-3, is DVKVTQSSRYLVKRTGEKVFLECVQDMDHENMFWYRQDPGLGLRLIYFSYDVKMKEKGDIPEGYSVSREKKERFSLILESASTNQTSMYLCASRAAGGADTQYFGPGTRLTVL.